This TCR beta chain came from a study of cytomegalovirus exposure and HLA in healthy donors. The PCR used 60 Vbeta and 13 Jbeta primers. Method: immunoSEQ multiplex PCR; TCRdb's copy keeps in-frame clones and lacks some. The repertoire holds around 200,000 clones, about 80% seen once, with more than 8.5% in the top ten. V lost 7 bases to trimming and J lost 9 bases; unmatched junction nucleotides: 10. Germline lookup yields CDR1 MNHEY and CDR2 SVGAGI. This CDR3 comprises 15 residues. The sequenced sample was PBMCs. The TCR comes from a woman between 50 and 59 years old in good health and CMV-seropositive. V usage is TRBV6-5 and J usage is TRBJ1-6; 9 bases fit TRBD1. In DNA, the CDR3 is TGTGCCAGCAACACGGACAGGGGAGCGAGTTCACCCCTCCACTTT. Protein product: CASNTDRGASSPLHF.